This T cell receptor (beta chain) derives from a study of breast tumors, draining lymph nodes, adjacent tissues. Study findings and constraints: Tumor TCR diversity was below lymph nodes but above nontumor tissue. Data fit most tumor T cells coming from lymph node, expanding in tumor.

With regard to this clonotype: The target antigen is unknown.

Each CDR3 protein gets one entry after TCRdb re-called the multiplex PCR reads with MiXCR. This sample has 250,000 or so distinct CDR3 sequences, with over 25% found just once. Per the germline V gene, CDR1 is SGHTA and CDR2 is FQGTGA. The CDR3 length is 15 residues. Trimming removed 6 bases from V and 0 bases from J; junction bases left unmatched: 6. Axillary draining lymph nodes of breast cancer patients supplied the node samples. This rearrangement joins TRBV7-3 to TRBJ2-7, with 9 bases matching TRBD2. The sequencing sample was made of axillary lymph node tissue. The receptor was isolated from a female donor with breast cancer. Some clones in this sample may be carry-over from other donors' samples. The CDR3 DNA reads as TGTGCCAGCAGTCCCCTGACTAGCGGCTCCTACGAGCAGTACTTC. Translating gives CASSPLTSGSYEQYF.